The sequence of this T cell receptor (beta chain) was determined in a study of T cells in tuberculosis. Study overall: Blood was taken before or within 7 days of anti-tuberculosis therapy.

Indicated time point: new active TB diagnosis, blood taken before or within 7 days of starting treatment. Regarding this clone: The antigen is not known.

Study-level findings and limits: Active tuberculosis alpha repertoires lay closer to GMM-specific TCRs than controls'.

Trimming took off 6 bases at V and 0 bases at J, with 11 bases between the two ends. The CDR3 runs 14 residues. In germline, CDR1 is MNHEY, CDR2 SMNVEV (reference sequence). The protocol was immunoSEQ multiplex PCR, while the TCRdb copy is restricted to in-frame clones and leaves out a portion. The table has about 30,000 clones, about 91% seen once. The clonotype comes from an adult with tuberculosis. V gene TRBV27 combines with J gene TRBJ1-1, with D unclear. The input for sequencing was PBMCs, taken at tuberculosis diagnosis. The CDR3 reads CASSTKQMNTEAFF. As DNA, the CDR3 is TGTGCCAGCAGCACAAAACAGATGAACACTGAAGCTTTCTTT.